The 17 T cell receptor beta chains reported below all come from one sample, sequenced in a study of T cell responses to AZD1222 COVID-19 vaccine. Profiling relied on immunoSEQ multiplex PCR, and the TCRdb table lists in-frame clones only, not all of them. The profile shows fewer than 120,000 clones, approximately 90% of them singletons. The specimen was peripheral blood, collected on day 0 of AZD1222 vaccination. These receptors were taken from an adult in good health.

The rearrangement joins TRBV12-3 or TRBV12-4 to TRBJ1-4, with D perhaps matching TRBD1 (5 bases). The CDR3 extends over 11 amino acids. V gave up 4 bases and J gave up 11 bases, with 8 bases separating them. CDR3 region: CASSYEGKLFF. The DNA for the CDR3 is TGTGCCAGCAGTTATGAGGGGAAACTGTTTTTT.

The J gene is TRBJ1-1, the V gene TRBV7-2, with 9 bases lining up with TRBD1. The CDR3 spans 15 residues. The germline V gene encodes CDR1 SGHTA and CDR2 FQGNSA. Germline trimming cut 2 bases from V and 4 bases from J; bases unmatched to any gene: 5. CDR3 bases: TGTGCCAGCAGCTTACTAGGACAGGGGCTCACTGAAGCTTTCTTT. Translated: CASSLLGQGLTEAFF.

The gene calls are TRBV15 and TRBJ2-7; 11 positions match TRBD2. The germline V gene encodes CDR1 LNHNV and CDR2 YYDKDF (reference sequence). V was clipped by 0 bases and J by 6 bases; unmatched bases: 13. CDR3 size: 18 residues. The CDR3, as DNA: TGTGCCACCAGCAGAGATCTAGCGGGGGGCACCGGCGAGGGCGAGCAGTACTTC. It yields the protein CATSRDLAGGTGEGEQYF.

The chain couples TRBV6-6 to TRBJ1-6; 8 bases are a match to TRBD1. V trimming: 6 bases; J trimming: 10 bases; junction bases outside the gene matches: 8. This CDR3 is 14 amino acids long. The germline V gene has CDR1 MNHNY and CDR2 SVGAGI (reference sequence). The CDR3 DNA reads TGTGCCAGCAGCTCAGGACAGGGAGGATCACCCCTCCACTTT. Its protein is CASSSGQGGSPLHF.

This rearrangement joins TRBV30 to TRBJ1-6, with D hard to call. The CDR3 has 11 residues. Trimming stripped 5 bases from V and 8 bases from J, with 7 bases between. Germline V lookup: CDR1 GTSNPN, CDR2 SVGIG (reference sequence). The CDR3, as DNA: TGTGCCTGGGCCAGAGATTCACCCCTCCACTTT. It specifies CAWARDSPLHF. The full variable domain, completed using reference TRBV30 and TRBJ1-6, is SQTIHQWPATLVQPVGSPLSLECTVEGTSNPNLYWYRQAAGRGLQLLFYSVGIGQISSEVPQNLSASRPQDRQFILSSKKLLLSDSGFYLCAWARDSPLHFGNGTRLTVT.

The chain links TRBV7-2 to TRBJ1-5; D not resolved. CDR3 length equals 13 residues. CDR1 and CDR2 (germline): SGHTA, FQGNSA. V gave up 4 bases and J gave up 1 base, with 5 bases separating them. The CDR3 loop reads CASSSDSNQPQHF. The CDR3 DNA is TGTGCCAGCAGCTCGGACAGCAATCAGCCCCAGCATTTT.

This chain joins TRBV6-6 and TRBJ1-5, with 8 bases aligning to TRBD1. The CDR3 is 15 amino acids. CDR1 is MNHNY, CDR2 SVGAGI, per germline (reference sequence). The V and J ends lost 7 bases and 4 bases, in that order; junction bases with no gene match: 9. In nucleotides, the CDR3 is TGTGCCAGCACCATGGACAGGGATCGTAATCAGCCCCAGCATTTT. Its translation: CASTMDRDRNQPQHF.

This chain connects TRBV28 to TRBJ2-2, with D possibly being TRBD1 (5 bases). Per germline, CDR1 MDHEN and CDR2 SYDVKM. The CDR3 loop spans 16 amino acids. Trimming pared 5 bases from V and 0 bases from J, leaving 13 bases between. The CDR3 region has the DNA TGTGCCAGCAGTCGGACGGACACCTCGAACACCGGGGAGCTGTTTTTT. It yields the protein CASSRTDTSNTGELFF.

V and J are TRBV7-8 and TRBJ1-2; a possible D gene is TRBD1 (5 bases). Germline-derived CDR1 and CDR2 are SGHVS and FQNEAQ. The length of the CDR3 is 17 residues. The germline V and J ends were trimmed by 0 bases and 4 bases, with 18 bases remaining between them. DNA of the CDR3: TGTGCCAGCAGCTTAGCGGGTGGTGCAGGGAACCCCTATGGCTACACCTTC. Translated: CASSLAGGAGNPYGYTF.

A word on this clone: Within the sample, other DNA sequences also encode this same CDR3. The chain's CDR3 is CASSDRQSNQPQHF. The CDR3 region has the DNA TGTGCCAGCAGCGATCGACAGAGCAATCAGCCCCAGCATTTT. J is TRBJ1-5 and V is TRBV2; perhaps TRBD1 as D (5 bases). The germline V gene has CDR1 SNHLY and CDR2 FYNNEI. The V gene lost 6 bases and the J gene lost 1 base, with 10 bases spanning the gap. CDR3 size: 14 residues.

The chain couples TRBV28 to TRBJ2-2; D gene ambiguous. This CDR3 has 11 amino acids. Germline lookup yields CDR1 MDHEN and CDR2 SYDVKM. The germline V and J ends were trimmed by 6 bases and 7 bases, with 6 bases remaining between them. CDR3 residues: CASSRYGELFF. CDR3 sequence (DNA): TGTGCCAGCAGCCGTTACGGGGAGCTGTTTTTT. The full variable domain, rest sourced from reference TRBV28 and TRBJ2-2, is DVKVTQSSRYLVKRTGEKVFLECVQDMDHENMFWYRQDPGLGLRLIYFSYDVKMKEKGDIPEGYSVSREKKERFSLILESASTNQTSMYLCASSRYGELFFGEGSRLTVL.

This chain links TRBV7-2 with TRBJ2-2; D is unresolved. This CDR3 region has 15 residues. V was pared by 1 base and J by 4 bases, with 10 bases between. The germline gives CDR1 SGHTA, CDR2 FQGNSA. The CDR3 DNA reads TGTGCCAGCAGCTTAGGGACGGCGTCCACCGGGGAGCTGTTTTTT. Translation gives CASSLGTASTGELFF.

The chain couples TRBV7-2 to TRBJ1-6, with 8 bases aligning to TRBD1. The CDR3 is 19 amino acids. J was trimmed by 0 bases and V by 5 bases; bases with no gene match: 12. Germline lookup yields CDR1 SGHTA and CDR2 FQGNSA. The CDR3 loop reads CASSLPGGTGISYNSPLHF. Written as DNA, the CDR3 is TGTGCCAGCAGCCTCCCGGGCGGGACAGGCATCTCCTATAATTCACCCCTCCACTTT.

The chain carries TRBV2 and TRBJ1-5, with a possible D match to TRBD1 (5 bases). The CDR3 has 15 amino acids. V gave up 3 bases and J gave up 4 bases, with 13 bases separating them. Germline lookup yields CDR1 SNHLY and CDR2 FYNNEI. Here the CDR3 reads CASSEEDSGNQPQHF. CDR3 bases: TGTGCCAGCAGTGAGGAAGACAGTGGGAATCAGCCCCAGCATTTT.

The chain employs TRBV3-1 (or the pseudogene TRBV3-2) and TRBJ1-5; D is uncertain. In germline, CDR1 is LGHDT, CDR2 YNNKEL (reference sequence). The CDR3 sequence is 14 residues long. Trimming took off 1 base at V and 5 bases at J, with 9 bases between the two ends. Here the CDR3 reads CASSQGASDQPQHF. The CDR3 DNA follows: TGTGCCAGCAGCCAAGGGGCAAGTGATCAGCCCCAGCATTTT.

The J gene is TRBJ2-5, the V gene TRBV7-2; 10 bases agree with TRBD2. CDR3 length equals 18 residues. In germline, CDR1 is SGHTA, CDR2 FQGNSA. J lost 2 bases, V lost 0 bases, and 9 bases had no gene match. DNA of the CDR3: TGTGCCAGCAGCTTAGCGCGGCGGCTAGCGGGGGAGCAAGAGACCCAGTACTTC. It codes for CASSLARRLAGEQETQYF.

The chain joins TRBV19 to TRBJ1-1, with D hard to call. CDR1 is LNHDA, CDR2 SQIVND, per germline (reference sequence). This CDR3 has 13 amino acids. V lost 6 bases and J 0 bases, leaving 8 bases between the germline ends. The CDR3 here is CASRSTLNTEAFF. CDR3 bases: TGTGCCAGTAGGTCGACGCTGAACACTGAAGCTTTCTTT.